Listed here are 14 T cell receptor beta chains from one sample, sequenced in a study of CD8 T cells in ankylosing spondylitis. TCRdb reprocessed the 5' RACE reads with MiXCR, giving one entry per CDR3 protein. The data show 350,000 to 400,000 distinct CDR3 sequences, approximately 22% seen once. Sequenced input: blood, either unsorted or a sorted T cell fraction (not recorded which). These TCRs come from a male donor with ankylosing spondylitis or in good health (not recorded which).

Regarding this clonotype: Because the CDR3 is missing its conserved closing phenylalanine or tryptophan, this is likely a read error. The CDR3 is CASSRGRLTPDTQYY. The CDR3 DNA reads as TGTGCCAGCAGCAGGGGGCGTCTAACTCCAGATACGCAGTATTAT. This chain uses TRBV5-6 with TRBJ2-3, with 7 bases identical to TRBD1. CDR1 and CDR2 from the germline V gene are SGHDT and YYEEEE. V dropped 4 bases and J dropped 4; count of bases not matched to a gene: 9. The CDR3 length is 15 residues.

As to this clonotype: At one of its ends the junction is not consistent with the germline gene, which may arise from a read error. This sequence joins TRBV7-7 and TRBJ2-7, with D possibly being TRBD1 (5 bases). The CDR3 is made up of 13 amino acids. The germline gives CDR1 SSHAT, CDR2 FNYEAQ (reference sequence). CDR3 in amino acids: CASSKGPYREQYF. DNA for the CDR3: TGTGCTAGCAGCAAGGGGCCTTATAGGGAGCAGTACTTC. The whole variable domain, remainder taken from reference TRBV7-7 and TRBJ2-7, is GAGVSQSPRYKVTKRGQDVTLRCDPISSHATLYWYQQALGQGPEFLTYFNYEAQPDKSGLPSDRFSAERPEGSISTLTIQRTEQRDSAMYRCASSKGPYREQYFGPGTRLTVT.

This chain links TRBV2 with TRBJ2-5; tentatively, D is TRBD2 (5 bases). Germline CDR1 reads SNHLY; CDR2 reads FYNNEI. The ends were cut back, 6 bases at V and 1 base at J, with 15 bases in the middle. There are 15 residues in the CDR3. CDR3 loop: CASREKSGLQETQYF. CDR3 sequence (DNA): TGTGCCAGCAGGGAGAAGAGCGGCCTCCAAGAGACCCAGTACTTC.

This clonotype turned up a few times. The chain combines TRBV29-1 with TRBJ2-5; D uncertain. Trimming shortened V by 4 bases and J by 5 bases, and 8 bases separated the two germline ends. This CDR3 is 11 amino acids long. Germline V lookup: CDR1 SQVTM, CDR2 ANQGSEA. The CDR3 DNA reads TGCAGCGTTGTTAGGACGGAGACCCAGTACTTC. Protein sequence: CSVVRTETQYF.

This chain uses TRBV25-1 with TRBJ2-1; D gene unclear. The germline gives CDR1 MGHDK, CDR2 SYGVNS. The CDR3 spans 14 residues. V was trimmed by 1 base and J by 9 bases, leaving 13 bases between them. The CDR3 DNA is TGTGCCAGCAGTGAATCTCCAGGCCCCGGTGAGCAGTTCTTC. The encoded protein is CASSESPGPGEQFF. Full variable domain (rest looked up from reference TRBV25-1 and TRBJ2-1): EADIYQTPRYLVIGTGKKITLECSQTMGHDKMYWYQQDPGMELHLIHYSYGVNSTEKGDLSSESTVSRIRTEHFPLTLESARPSHTSQYLCASSESPGPGEQFFGPGTRLTVL.

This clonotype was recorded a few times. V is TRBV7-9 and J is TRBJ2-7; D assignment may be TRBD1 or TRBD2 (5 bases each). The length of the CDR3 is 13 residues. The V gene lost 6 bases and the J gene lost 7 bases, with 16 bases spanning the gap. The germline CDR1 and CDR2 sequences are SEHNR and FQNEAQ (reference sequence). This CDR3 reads CASSRGGGGEQYF. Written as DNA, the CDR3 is TGTGCCAGCAGTAGAGGCGGTGGGGGAGAGCAGTACTTC.

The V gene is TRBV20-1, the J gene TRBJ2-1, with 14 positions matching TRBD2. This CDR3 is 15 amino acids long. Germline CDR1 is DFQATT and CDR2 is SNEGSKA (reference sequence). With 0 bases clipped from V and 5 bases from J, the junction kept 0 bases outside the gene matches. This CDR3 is CSAREGLAGDNEQFF. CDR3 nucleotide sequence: TGCAGTGCTAGAGAGGGACTAGCGGGGGACAATGAGCAGTTCTTC.

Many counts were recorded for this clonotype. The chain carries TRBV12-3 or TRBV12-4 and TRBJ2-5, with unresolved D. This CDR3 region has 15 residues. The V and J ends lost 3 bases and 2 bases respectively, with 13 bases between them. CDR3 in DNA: TGTGCCAGCAGTTTCGTCCAAGGAAGACAAGAGACCCAGTACTTC. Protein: CASSFVQGRQETQYF.

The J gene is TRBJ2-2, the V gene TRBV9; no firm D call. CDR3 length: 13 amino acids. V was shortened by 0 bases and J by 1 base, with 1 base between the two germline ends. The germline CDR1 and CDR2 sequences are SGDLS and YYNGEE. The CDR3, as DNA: TGTGCCAGCAGCGTAGAGAACACCGGGGAGCTGTTTTTT. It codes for CASSVENTGELFF. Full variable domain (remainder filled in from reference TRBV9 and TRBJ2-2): DSGVTQTPKHLITATGQRVTLRCSPRSGDLSVYWYQQSLDQGLQFLIQYYNGEERAKGNILERFSAQQFPDLHSELNLSSLELGDSALYFCASSVENTGELFFGEGSRLTVL.

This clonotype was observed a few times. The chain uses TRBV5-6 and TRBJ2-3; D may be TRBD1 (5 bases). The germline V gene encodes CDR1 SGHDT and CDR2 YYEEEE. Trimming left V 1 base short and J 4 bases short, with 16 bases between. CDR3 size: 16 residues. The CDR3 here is CASSLQGIGYPDTQYF. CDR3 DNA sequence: TGTGCCAGCAGCTTGCAGGGAATTGGGTACCCAGATACGCAGTATTTT.

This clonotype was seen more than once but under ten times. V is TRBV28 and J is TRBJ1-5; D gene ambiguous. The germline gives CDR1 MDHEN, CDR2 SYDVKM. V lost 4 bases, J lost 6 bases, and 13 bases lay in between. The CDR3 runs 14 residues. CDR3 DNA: TGTGCCAGCAGTTGGGTACGAGGGAGTCAGCCCCAGCATTTT. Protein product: CASSWVRGSQPQHF. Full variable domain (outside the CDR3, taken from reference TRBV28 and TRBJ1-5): DVKVTQSSRYLVKRTGEKVFLECVQDMDHENMFWYRQDPGLGLRLIYFSYDVKMKEKGDIPEGYSVSREKKERFSLILESASTNQTSMYLCASSWVRGSQPQHFGDGTRLSIL.

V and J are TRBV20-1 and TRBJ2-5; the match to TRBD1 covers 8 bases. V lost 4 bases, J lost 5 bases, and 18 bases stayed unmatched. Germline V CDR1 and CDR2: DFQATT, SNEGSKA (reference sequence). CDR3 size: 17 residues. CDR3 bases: TGCAGTGCTAAATATCCGGGACAGGTCTCTGGTGGGGAGACCCAGTACTTC. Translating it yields CSAKYPGQVSGGETQYF.

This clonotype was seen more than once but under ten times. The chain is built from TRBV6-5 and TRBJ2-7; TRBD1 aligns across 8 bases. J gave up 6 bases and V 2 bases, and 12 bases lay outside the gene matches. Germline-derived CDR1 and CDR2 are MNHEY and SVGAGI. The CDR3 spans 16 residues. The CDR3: CASSYTTGTGSIEQYF. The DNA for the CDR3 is TGTGCCAGCAGTTACACGACCGGGACAGGCTCCATCGAGCAGTACTTC.

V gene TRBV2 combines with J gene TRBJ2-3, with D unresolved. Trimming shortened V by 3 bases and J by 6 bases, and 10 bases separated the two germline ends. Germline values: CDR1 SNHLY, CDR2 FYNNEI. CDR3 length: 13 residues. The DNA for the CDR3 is TGTGCCAGCAGTGAGGCGAAGGCGGATACGCAGTATTTT. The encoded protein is CASSEAKADTQYF.